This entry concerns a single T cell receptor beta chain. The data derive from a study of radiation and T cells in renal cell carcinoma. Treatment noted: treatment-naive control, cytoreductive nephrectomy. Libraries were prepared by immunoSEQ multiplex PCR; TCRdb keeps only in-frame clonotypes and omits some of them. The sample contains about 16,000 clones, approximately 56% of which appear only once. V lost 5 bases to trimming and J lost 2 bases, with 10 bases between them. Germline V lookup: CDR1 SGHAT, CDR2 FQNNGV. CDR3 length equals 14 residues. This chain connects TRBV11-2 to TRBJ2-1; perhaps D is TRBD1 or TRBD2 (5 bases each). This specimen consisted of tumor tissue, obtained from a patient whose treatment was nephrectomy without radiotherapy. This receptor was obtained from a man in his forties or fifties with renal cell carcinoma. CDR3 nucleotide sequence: TGTGCCAGCAGCGGGACGGTGGCCTACAATGAGCAGTTCTTC. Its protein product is CASSGTVAYNEQFF.